Included here is one TCR beta chain sequence, with context. This sample was included in a study of shared clonotypes between healthy human individuals. Profiled with immunoSEQ multiplex PCR; TCRdb holds only in-frame clones, not every one. The sample yields roughly 1 million clones, about 75% seen once. The CDR3 loop spans 13 amino acids. V lost 8 bases, J lost 1 base, and 11 bases lay in between. CDR1 and CDR2 (germline): MNHNS, SASEGT. The chain employs TRBV6-1 and TRBJ1-1; D not certain. Source material: memory CD4+ T cells sorted from blood. The subset is: CD45RA-negative fraction. This TCR was sampled from a young man in good health. The DNA of the CDR3 is TGTGCCAGCGTAAGGAATCAGAACACTGAAGCTTTCTTT. Protein sequence: CASVRNQNTEAFF.